A single T cell receptor (beta chain) is shown here with its context. TCRdb re-called the 5' RACE reads through MiXCR, storing one row per CDR3 protein. The sample carries tens of thousands of distinct CDR3 sequences, over 13% recorded once. The source of the sample is a study of early T cells in non-severe SARS-CoV-2 infection. Study at large: Chains were not paired, and sequencing was done on bulk RNA from unsorted whole blood.

J gave up 0 bases and V 6 bases, and 15 bases lay outside the gene matches. Germline V gives CDR1 DFQATT, CDR2 SNEGSKA (reference sequence). This CDR3 is 17 amino acids long. Specimen: whole blood. The chain joins TRBV20-1 to TRBJ2-3; 7 positions match TRBD1. The sequence was collected from an adult who was a healthcare worker with PCR-confirmed SARS-CoV-2 infection or an uninfected control (not recorded which). CDR3 sequence: CSAPPHTGAPSTDTQYF. CDR3 sequence (DNA): TGCAGTGCACCACCCCACACAGGGGCTCCTAGCACAGATACGCAGTATTTT.